This record concerns one T cell receptor beta chain sequence. The protocol was immunoSEQ multiplex PCR, while the TCRdb copy is restricted to in-frame clones and leaves out a portion. The sample consists of 81,000 or so clones, 80% to 85% of them appearing once. The sample belongs to a study of identifying expanded T cells in peripheral blood. Losses at the gene ends were 5 bases for V and 2 bases for J; bases not matched to a gene: 7. There are 15 residues in the CDR3. Germline V lookup: CDR1 LNHDA, CDR2 SQIVND (reference sequence). The J gene is TRBJ2-7, the V gene TRBV19; TRBD1 aligns across 9 bases. This sequence was found in a person aged 18-70 years in good health. Specimen: blood. The CDR3 coding sequence is TGTGCCAGTAGTCTCGGGACAGGGACTCCCTACGAGCAGTACTTC. Its translation is CASSLGTGTPYEQYF.